The TCR beta chain described here comes from a study of graft-versus-host responses after intestinal transplantation. Across the study: Each recipient received a multivisceral, liver-intestinal, or isolated intestinal graft. Every transplant recipient was induced with anti-thymocyte globulin, then maintained on tacrolimus and steroids for 2 to 3 years.

The method was immunoSEQ multiplex PCR; TCRdb's version includes in-frame clones alone and lacks a portion of them. The sample yields 15,000 to 19,000 clones, about 74% seen once. Per the germline V gene, CDR1 is LNHDA and CDR2 is SQIVND (reference sequence). The CDR3 has 16 residues. With V trimmed by 4 bases and J by 7 bases, 10 bases remained unmatched. Graft-derived tissue was subjected to processing to liberate intraepithelial and lamina propria lymphocytes. As regards this clone: As yet, its antigen is unknown.

General study points: Early post-transplant falls in HvG clones accompanied the peak levels of circulating GvH clones. Ileal or blood samples showed some GvH clones first, and such clones were also found in recipient marrow.

Sequences were derived from ileum tissue, sampled 14 days after transplant. This clonotype originated in a human patient who received an intestinal transplant, so some T cells may come from the graft donor. The rearrangement links TRBV19 to TRBJ1-2, with 12 nucleotides matching TRBD1. The CDR3 loop reads CASSNAFRDRGLGYTF. The CDR3 coding sequence is TGTGCCAGTAGTAATGCGTTTCGGGACAGGGGGCTTGGCTACACCTTC.